This T cell receptor (beta chain) came from a study of beta chain features in type 1 diabetes (dated by TCRdb to 2016 to 2019). Regarding the study in general: No differences in mean age, gender distribution, total cell number or subset yield were found between patients and healthy donors. A total of 85 million to 140 million sorted cells were examined across all samples, and a strong correlation was observed between cell number per subset and RNA yield. Whereas all 30 or so donors provided naive and central memory subsets, regulatory and stem cell-like memory subsets were isolated from just 8 patients and roughly 8 healthy donors. In the study, TCRB repertoires of sorted circulating CD4+ T cell subsets from recently diagnosed type 1 diabetes patients were compared with those of matched healthy donors. General study outcomes and caveats: Patients with type 1 diabetes made fewer insertions and deleted more nucleotides at VDJ recombination sites, implying thymic rearrangement abnormalities. The naive, central memory and regulatory TCRB repertoires appeared to resemble one another more closely among patients than among healthy donors. HLA sub-analyses involved small numbers of individuals, so any influence of HLA type on TCRB rearrangement remained unresolved. PCR might favor shorter templates, but patient and control samples were amplified and corrected together, so any skew would affect both groups equally. In all four CD4+ subsets, TCRB CDR3 length was moderately but significantly shorter in type 1 diabetes patients. Sequencing cDNA rather than genomic DNA could over-represent highly expressing activated cells, although activation and CD3 levels did not differ between groups.

Each donor gave one peripheral blood draw, around 0.12 L on average, collected into heparinised tubes. Naive, central memory, regulatory and stem cell-like memory CD4+ T cells were sorted on a BD FACSAria II using a panel including CD45RO, CCR7, CD25, CD127, CD95 and CD27. Every sorted population had a purity above 95%. PBMCs were isolated right away by Lymphoprep density gradient centrifugation and were stained directly, without culture. Samples were stained and sorted in pairs, with one healthy donor and one patient per experiment, so that batch effects were minimized. The High Capacity cDNA Reverse Transcription Kit was used to reverse transcribe all of the isolated RNA, meaning that expressed TCRB transcripts were what got sequenced. Deep immunoSEQ sequencing was applied to naive, central memory and regulatory T cell samples, giving an average of approximately 3.8 million total reads per sample. Sorted cells were lysed in RLT buffer and RNA was extracted with DNase-treated RNeasy Micro or Mini kits, depending on cell number. To prevent cross-contamination, each cell subset was processed individually, whereas patient and healthy donor samples were processed jointly. The immunoSEQ multiplex PCR was used to amplify TCRB sequences from cDNA, yielding 87-bp fragments that span the CDR3 region. Sequencing of the amplicons was done on the Illumina HiSeq platform. In the original analysis: Synthetic template baselines were used to correct PCR bias computationally, reads within Hamming distance 2 were collapsed together, and singletons that could not be merged were discarded. By aligning reads against IMGT, V, D and J genes, CDR3 length, and insertions or deletions at six rearrangement sites were assigned. Within each subset, clonotype counts were normalized to sorted cell number, and only after that were true diversity and Gini coefficients computed with the tcR R package. The overlap coefficient, calculated on TCRB nucleotide sequences, was used to quantify repertoire sharing. As a proxy for the pre-selection repertoire, out-of-frame TCRB sequences from naive cells were analyzed. TCRdb stores this immuneACCESS table with in-frame sequences only. Part of the clones is absent; in the studies checked, under half of the shortfall reflects unresolved V genes, and no reason is known for the rest. V and J calls and clone size are those listed in that table; D and trimming were worked out from the DNA. The sample profile shows hundreds of thousands of clones; around 14% of them were found once. Clones ranked in the top ten supply roughly 0.04% of the sample.

From cysteine to valine, the CDR3 is 16 amino acids long. Only the CDR3 DNA stays, 48 bases, in frame from base 1. CDR1 and CDR2 were assigned from the germline V gene (reference sequence) as GTSNPN and SVGIG. V was cut back by 3 bases and J by 1 base, leaving a gap of 19 bases between them. A note on this clone: There is no known antigen for this receptor. One base away there is no much larger clone; base qualities are not given.

The chain was built from TRBV30 and TRBJ2-7; the D gene lacks a confident call. This receptor was identified in a man between 25 and 39 years old in good health. Source material: naive CD4+ T cells from blood. The cell subset or site tag for this specimen amounts to: true naive CD4+ T cells. Here the CDR3 is given as CAWRIRRPTISYEQYV. The DNA sequence follows: TGTGCCTGGAGAATTCGGCGGCCGACGATTTCCTACGAGCAGTACGTC.